Below are 14 T cell receptor beta chains sequenced from a single sample in a study of shared clonotypes between healthy human individuals. Clones were sequenced by immunoSEQ multiplex PCR, and TCRdb holds only the in-frame ones, with some missing. The repertoire holds around 2,000,000 clones, over 85% seen once, with around 1% in the top ten. The naive CD8 population came from CD45RO-negative cells selected for CCR7, without terminally differentiated effector memory CD45RA+ cells. Sequenced sample: naive CD8+ T cells sorted from blood. The receptors stem from a man in his late teens or twenties in good health.

This chain joins TRBV28 and TRBJ2-7; D remains unclear. The germline CDR1 and CDR2 sequences are MDHEN and SYDVKM. The CDR3 consists of 14 residues. Trimming removed 4 bases at V and 0 bases at J, with 10 bases between. The CDR3 coding sequence is TGTGCCAGCAGTTGGGTGATCAACTCCTACGAGCAGTACTTC. Translated, it gives CASSWVINSYEQYF.

The J gene is TRBJ2-2, the V gene TRBV15; TRBD2 matches at 7 bases. Germline trimming cut 8 bases from V and 6 bases from J; bases unmatched to any gene: 12. The CDR3 loop spans 15 amino acids. CDR1 LNHNV and CDR2 YYDKDF come from the germline V gene (reference sequence). The CDR3 DNA reads TGTGCCACCCGGGGGGACGGTAATTACGCCGGGGAGCTGTTTTTT. Its protein product is CATRGDGNYAGELFF.

The genes are TRBV27 and TRBJ2-7; no reliable D call. The V end lost 5 bases, the J end lost 4 bases, and 9 bases lay between the germline ends. The CDR3 has 12 amino acids. From germline, CDR1 is MNHEY and CDR2 SMNVEV (reference sequence). CDR3 sequence reads: CASSATAYEQYF. The CDR3 DNA reads TGTGCCAGCAGTGCCACAGCTTACGAGCAGTACTTC.

This chain joins TRBV7-6 and TRBJ2-7; possibly TRBD1 for D (6 bases). This CDR3 is built from 15 residues. The germline gives CDR1 SGHVS, CDR2 FNYEAQ. V lost 5 bases to trimming and J lost 4 bases, with 18 bases between them. This chain's CDR3 is CASSPDSTLTYEQYF. DNA for the CDR3: TGTGCCAGCAGCCCGGACAGTACCTTAACTTACGAGCAGTACTTC.

V is TRBV30 and J is TRBJ2-7; tentatively, D is TRBD2 (6 bases). The germline V gene encodes CDR1 GTSNPN and CDR2 SVGIG (reference sequence). This CDR3 is built from 15 residues. The germline V and J ends were trimmed by 4 bases and 3 bases, with 19 bases remaining between them. CDR3 loop: CAWTQLGGPGYEQYF. CDR3 in DNA: TGTGCCTGGACTCAATTGGGAGGACCTGGCTACGAGCAGTACTTC.

A word on this clone: The junction departs from germline at one end; a sequencing error may be responsible. This chain links TRBV27 with TRBJ2-7, with 10 positions matching TRBD2. This CDR3 has 15 residues. Looked up from germline, CDR1 is MNHEY and CDR2 is SMNVEV (reference sequence). This CDR3 reads CASGLTSGATYEQYF. CDR3 DNA: TGTGCCAGCGGTTTAACTAGCGGGGCCACCTACGAGCAGTACTTC.

The V gene is TRBV29-1, the J gene TRBJ2-1, with TRBD1 matching 10 bases. This CDR3 has 15 amino acids. The V gene's germline CDR1 is SQVTM and CDR2 ANQGSEA. J lost 7 bases, V lost 0 bases, and 6 bases had no gene match. The CDR3 loop reads CSVEDGTGVLNEQFF. Here the CDR3 DNA reads TGCAGCGTTGAAGACGGGACAGGGGTTTTAAATGAGCAGTTCTTC.

In this sample, this clone turned up once. This rearrangement joins TRBV25-1 to TRBJ2-1, with TRBD2 identical over 9 bases. In germline, CDR1 is MGHDK, CDR2 SYGVNS. With V trimmed by 5 bases and J by 6 bases, 8 bases remained unmatched. This CDR3 comprises 15 residues. CDR3 region: CASSFTAGGVNEQFF. For the CDR3, the DNA is TGTGCCAGCAGTTTTACTGCGGGAGGGGTCAATGAGCAGTTCTTC.

Comment on this clone: Different DNA sequences within this sample yield the same CDR3. This chain links TRBV28 with TRBJ2-7, with unresolved D. Germline V gene data show CDR1 as MDHEN and CDR2 as SYDVKM. The CDR3 length is 13 residues. Trimming cost V 3 bases and J 2 bases, with 8 bases left between them. The CDR3: CASSLGGPYEQYF. CDR3 sequence (DNA): TGTGCCAGCAGTTTGGGCGGTCCCTACGAGCAGTACTTC. Filled out from reference TRBV28 and TRBJ2-7, the complete variable domain reads DVKVTQSSRYLVKRTGEKVFLECVQDMDHENMFWYRQDPGLGLRLIYFSYDVKMKEKGDIPEGYSVSREKKERFSLILESASTNQTSMYLCASSLGGPYEQYFGPGTRLTVT.

The chain has TRBV7-9 and TRBJ2-4; 7 bases fit TRBD1. The V gene's germline CDR1 is SEHNR and CDR2 FQNEAQ (reference sequence). The V and J ends lost 4 bases and 9 bases, in that order; junction bases with no gene match: 6. The CDR3 extends over 13 amino acids. The CDR3 DNA is TGTGCCAGCAGCTCGACAGGGTTGGGCATTCAGTACTTC. Its translation: CASSSTGLGIQYF.

On this clone itself: Other DNA sequences of this sample code for an identical CDR3. The chain joins TRBV5-6 to TRBJ2-3; D is uncertain. CDR1 is SGHDT and CDR2 is YYEEEE in the germline V gene. The CDR3 covers 14 residues. V lost 0 bases and J 2 bases, leaving 7 bases between the germline ends. CDR3 sequence: CASSLGAATDTQYF. In DNA form, the CDR3 reads TGTGCCAGCAGCTTGGGGGCCGCCACAGATACGCAGTATTTT.

This chain links TRBV29-1 with TRBJ2-5; 10 bases line up with TRBD1. The V gene end was trimmed by 7 bases and the J gene end by 4 bases; junction bases not matched to a gene: 6. Germline V gene data show CDR1 as SQVTM and CDR2 as ANQGSEA. This CDR3 is 13 amino acids long. The CDR3 nucleotides read TGCAGCGCCGGGACAGGGGCTTCAGAGACCCAGTACTTC. It translates to CSAGTGASETQYF.

About this clone itself: Other DNA sequences from this sample encode an identical CDR3 as well. As DNA, the CDR3 is TGTGCCAGCAGTGATGGACCGGGACAGGGGTTCTACGAGCAGTACTTC. This gives the protein CASSDGPGQGFYEQYF. The chain couples TRBV6-1 to TRBJ2-7; TRBD1 matches at 10 bases. Germline V gene data show CDR1 as MNHNS and CDR2 as SASEGT. There are 16 residues in the CDR3. The V segment lost 3 bases and the J segment 3 bases; nucleotides outside the gene matches: 8.

This chain connects TRBV15 to TRBJ2-1, with D perhaps matching TRBD2 (5 bases). The CDR3 runs to 14 residues. Germline V gene lookup returns CDR1 LNHNV and CDR2 YYDKDF (reference sequence). V lost 0 bases, J lost 15 bases, and 18 bases lay in between. The CDR3 nucleotides read TGTGCCACCAGCAGAGATCGGGATGTGGCCGTTCGGTTCTTC. Its translation is CATSRDRDVAVRFF.